This T cell receptor (beta chain) was obtained from a study of blood T cell repertoires in COVID-19. Study-level background: The United States, Italy and Spain supplied acute and convalescent COVID-19 samples. The cDNA or gDNA used as material had been derived from T cells, B-cell-depleted T cells, or PBMCs.

V lost 0 bases and J 9 bases, leaving 15 bases between the germline ends. Germline V gives CDR1 LGHNA, CDR2 YSLEER. The CDR3 runs 15 residues. This clone appeared a single time. Original processing notes: Reference gene primer amplification gave estimated nucleated cell counts. This table comes from immunoSEQ multiplex PCR, and its TCRdb copy is limited to in-frame clones, with some not included. The V and J calls and clone size come from that table; D and trimming were worked out from the DNA. The profile shows fewer than 150,000 clones, around 88% of them singletons. The chain employs TRBV4-3 and TRBJ2-1, with a weak D call TRBD2 (6 bases). Source material: peripheral blood. The source of this sequence is a woman aged 50 to 60 with active or convalescent COVID-19. Here the CDR3 DNA reads TGCGCCAGCAGCCAAGAGATGGGACTGGTGGGTGAGCAGTTCTTC. Amino acids: CASSQEMGLVGEQFF.